This note documents a single TCR beta chain sequence. The antigen is not known. Time point specified: patch test 2, 6 weeks after DPC sensitization. Treatment described: therapeutic diphenylcyclopropenone sensitization with weekly scalp DPC. Samples of blood were obtained prior to the application of each patch test. Total RNA came from unfractionated whole blood. TCRdb redid the calling of the RACE reads with MiXCR, one entry per CDR3 protein. The table has approximately 80,000 distinct CDR3 sequences, about 10% seen once; the top ten hold approximately 5%. The data stem from a study of human T cells and chemical hapten exposure. Points from the study as a whole: DPC sensitization produced no change in TCRs with frequency above 1 in 1000.

The sample consisted of whole blood, taken in connection with sensitization to the hapten diphenylcyclopropenone (DPC). The TCR was taken from a woman aged 50 to 60 with alopecia areata. Some clones in this sample may be carry-over from other donors' samples.

In DNA, the CDR3 is TGTGCCAGCACCCCAGGGACAGCTGGGGCCAACGTCCTGACTTTC. This codes for CASTPGTAGANVLTF. The genes are TRBV12-3 or TRBV12-4 and TRBJ2-6, with 7 nucleotides matching TRBD1. The CDR3 is 15 amino acids. With V trimmed by 7 bases and J by 2 bases, 5 bases remained unmatched.